The 12 T cell receptor beta chains presented below share a single source sample, sequenced in a study of blood T cell repertoires in COVID-19. This table comes from immunoSEQ multiplex PCR, and its TCRdb copy is limited to in-frame clones, with some not included. The sample contains 270,000 or so clones, about 89% of which appear only once. Input material: PBMCs or T cells enriched from blood (not recorded which). These receptors were collected from a woman under 30 who had recovered from COVID-19.

V gene TRBV6-4 combines with J gene TRBJ2-2, with 8 bases lining up with TRBD2. The CDR3 extends over 16 amino acids. Germline V gene data show CDR1 as MRHNA and CDR2 as SNTAGT. The V and J ends lost 0 bases and 6 bases, in that order; junction bases with no gene match: 6. The CDR3 loop reads CASSDSREGLAGELFF. The CDR3 nucleotides read TGTGCCAGCAGTGACTCTCGGGAGGGCCTTGCCGGGGAGCTGTTTTTT.

The CDR3 protein is CASSRRVSLSTDTQYF. As DNA, the CDR3 is TGTGCCAGCAGCCGCAGGGTGAGCCTTAGCACAGATACGCAGTATTTT. This sequence joins TRBV7-2 and TRBJ2-3; D is perhaps TRBD1 (5 bases). V was pared by 5 bases and J by 0 bases, with 15 bases between. Germline-derived CDR1 and CDR2 are SGHTA and FQGNSA. This CDR3 comprises 16 residues.

CDR3 nucleotide sequence: TGTGCCAGCAGCTTTCTTACGGGACAGAACACCGGGGAGCTGTTTTTT. Residues: CASSFLTGQNTGELFF. The chain recombines TRBV5-4 with TRBJ2-2; TRBD1 might be the D (6 bases). V lost 2 bases and J lost 1, with 12 bases in between. This CDR3 has 16 amino acids. Germline V gene lookup returns CDR1 SGHNT and CDR2 YYREEE (reference sequence).

The V gene is TRBV20-1, the J gene TRBJ2-3; 11 bases line up with TRBD1. CDR3 length: 14 amino acids. CDR1 is DFQATT, CDR2 SNEGSKA, per germline (reference sequence). J lost 6 bases, V lost 3 bases, and 5 bases had no gene match. The CDR3 region is CSASWTGGQDTQYF. The CDR3 region has the DNA TGCAGTGCTAGTTGGACAGGGGGCCAGGATACGCAGTATTTT.

In its sample, this clone was seen once. The CDR3 loop reads CASSLPGQGSYEQYF. The CDR3, as DNA: TGTGCCAGCAGCTTACCGGGACAGGGGTCCTACGAGCAGTACTTC. The rearrangement joins TRBV7-6 to TRBJ2-7; TRBD1 agrees at 10 bases. V was clipped by 2 bases and J by 1 base; unmatched bases: 2. Germline values: CDR1 SGHVS, CDR2 FNYEAQ. The CDR3 totals 15 residues.

The chain is built from TRBV19 and TRBJ2-5, with D maybe TRBD2 (6 bases). The CDR3 runs 14 residues. Germline CDR1 and CDR2: LNHDA and SQIVND (reference sequence). V was shortened by 4 bases and J by 5 bases, with 14 bases between the two germline ends. DNA for the CDR3: TGTGCCAGTAGTACCTGGGCGGGGACGGAGACCCAGTACTTC. Translating it yields CASSTWAGTETQYF. Drawing the rest from reference TRBV19 and TRBJ2-5, the complete variable domain is DGGITQSPKYLFRKEGQNVTLSCEQNLNHDAMYWYRQDPGQGLRLIYYSQIVNDFQKGDIAEGYSVSREKKESFPLTVTSAQKNPTAFYLCASSTWAGTETQYFGPGTRLLVL.

In its sample, this clone was seen a few times. The rearrangement uses TRBV11-2 and TRBJ2-7; TRBD2 agrees at 12 bases. V was pared by 4 bases and J by 0 bases, with 10 bases of the junction left unmatched. This CDR3 has 18 residues. Germline lookup yields CDR1 SGHAT and CDR2 FQNNGV. CDR3 sequence reads: CASSYKTSGGLSSYEQYF. Written as DNA, the CDR3 is TGTGCCAGCAGCTACAAGACTAGCGGGGGTCTTAGCTCCTACGAGCAGTACTTC. The variable domain in full, completed from reference TRBV11-2 and TRBJ2-7, reads EAGVAQSPRYKIIEKRQSVAFWCNPISGHATLYWYQQILGQGPKLLIQFQNNGVVDDSQLPKDRFSAERLKGVDSTLKIQPAKLEDSAVYLCASSYKTSGGLSSYEQYFGPGTRLTVT.

The rearrangement uses TRBV7-9 and TRBJ2-2; 7 bases are a match to TRBD2. The J segment lost 1 base and the V segment lost 6 bases, leaving 8 bases of the junction unmatched. The germline gives CDR1 SEHNR, CDR2 FQNEAQ (reference sequence). This CDR3 has 16 amino acids. CDR3 loop: CASSHVRGENTGELFF. CDR3 in DNA: TGTGCCAGCAGTCACGTACGGGGGGAGAACACCGGGGAGCTGTTTTTT.

Comment on this clone: With a much larger clone just one base away, this may be a read error. Other DNA sequences within the sample encode an identical CDR3. The CDR3, as DNA: TGTGCCAGCAGCTTGGGACAGGGTAACTATGGCTACACCTTC. Translation gives CASSLGQGNYGYTF. J is TRBJ1-2 and V is TRBV7-9; 9 bases match TRBD1. Looked up from germline, CDR1 is SEHNR and CDR2 is FQNEAQ (reference sequence). The CDR3 has 14 residues. Germline trimming cut 3 bases from V and 1 base from J; bases unmatched to any gene: 0.

The CDR3 protein is CATLPEPGLAGRETQYF. DNA of the CDR3: TGCGCCACCCTTCCAGAACCGGGACTAGCGGGAAGAGAGACCCAGTACTTC. The rearrangement uses TRBV5-1 and TRBJ2-5; 13 positions match TRBD2. The J segment lost 4 bases and the V segment lost 9 bases, leaving 15 bases of the junction unmatched. Germline CDR1 and CDR2: SGHRS and YFSETQ. The CDR3 covers 17 residues. The variable domain in full, completed from reference TRBV5-1 and TRBJ2-5, reads KAGVTQTPRYLIKTRGQQVTLSCSPISGHRSVSWYQQTPGQGLQFLFEYFSETQRNKGNFPGRFSGRQFSNSRSEMNVSTLELGDSALYLCATLPEPGLAGRETQYFGPGTRLLVL.

The chain uses TRBV6-1 and TRBJ2-1; tentative D call: TRBD1 (5 bases). The CDR3 runs 16 residues. Trimming removed 0 bases at V and 2 bases at J, with 11 bases between. The germline CDR1 and CDR2 sequences are MNHNS and SASEGT. CDR3 amino acids: CASSEASGHPYNEQFF. CDR3 in DNA: TGTGCCAGCAGTGAAGCGTCAGGGCACCCCTACAATGAGCAGTTCTTC.

This chain joins TRBV7-3 and TRBJ2-1, with 8 bases aligning to TRBD2. V was clipped by 2 bases and J by 5 bases; unmatched bases: 8. CDR1 is SGHTA and CDR2 is FQGTGA in the germline V gene. This CDR3 region has 16 residues. The CDR3 DNA reads TGTGCCAGCAGCTTAGGACCGGGACTAGAACACAATGAGCAGTTCTTC. Residues: CASSLGPGLEHNEQFF. Combining the CDR3 with reference TRBV7-3 and TRBJ2-1 gives the whole variable domain GAGVSQTPSNKVTEKGKYVELRCDPISGHTALYWYRQSLGQGPEFLIYFQGTGAADDSGLPNDRFFAVRPEGSVSTLKIQRTERGDSAVYLCASSLGPGLEHNEQFFGPGTRLTVL.